The rows below give T cell receptor beta chains drawn from one sample of a study of technical replicates of blood from several donors. The method was immunoSEQ multiplex PCR; TCRdb's version includes in-frame clones alone and lacks a portion of them. This table has tens of thousands of clones, roughly 90% appearing once. Sequenced sample: T cells isolated from PBMCs. The receptors were gathered from a human donor in good health. Each CDR3 is given without its conserved first and last residue. The D gene is left open where the match is weak.

D gene	V gene	J gene	CDR3 protein
.	TRBV9	TRBJ1-2	ASSSNRAGYT
.	TRBV11-3	TRBJ2-2	ASSLDPSSGELF
TRBD1	TRBV25-1	TRBJ1-1	ASSEYAGGRTEAF
TRBD1	TRBV27	TRBJ1-1	ASSSSGTGWDTEAF
.	TRBV9	TRBJ2-5	ASSLPEVQETQY
.	TRBV29-1	TRBJ2-5	SVEPGLRKETQY
.	TRBV5-1	TRBJ1-1	ASSSQGDGGEAF
TRBD2	TRBV7-9	TRBJ2-1	ASSRTSGGDNEQF
TRBD1	TRBV6-5	TRBJ2-1	ASSYRGTGVYNEQF
.	TRBV10-3	TRBJ1-1	AILAASNTEAF
TRBD2	TRBV4-2	TRBJ2-7	ASSPRLAGFAYEQY
.	TRBV6-1	TRBJ1-5	ASTGPSRSQH
.	TRBV19	TRBJ1-1	ASSLSGSTEAF
TRBD2	TRBV5-6	TRBJ2-3	ASSLVVAGGADTQY
TRBD2	TRBV11-3	TRBJ2-7	ASSLDSGRDEQY
.	TRBV7-9	TRBJ2-7	ASSLVTASYEQY
TRBD2	TRBV15	TRBJ2-1	ATSSLGGSLNEQF
.	TRBV7-9	TRBJ1-1	ASSPIMGGGNTEAF
.	TRBV5-1	TRBJ2-7	ASSFNGGSYEQY
.	TRBV28	TRBJ1-1	ASSLSSEAF
.	TRBV6-5	TRBJ2-1	ASSYAGYNEQF
.	TRBV7-9	TRBJ2-5	ASSLDLETQY
.	TRBV15	TRBJ2-6	ATRSSGANVLT
TRBD1	TRBV6-1	TRBJ1-2	ASSEWTGKDYGYT
.	TRBV11-2	TRBJ1-3	ASSLSQTPNTIY
TRBD2	TRBV6-5	TRBJ2-5	ASSYGLAGQETQY
.	TRBV7-7	TRBJ2-1	ASSLGGSYNEQF
.	TRBV5-4	TRBJ2-1	ASSLVSASEQF
.	TRBV4-2	TRBJ2-3	ASSQDGRTDTQY
.	TRBV9	TRBJ1-2	ASSSRGYGYT
.	TRBV10-3	TRBJ1-4	AISPTGGILDEKLF
.	TRBV21-1	TRBJ2-3	ASSKPKGVTDTQY
.	TRBV28	TRBJ2-7	ASRYLTGQPSYEQY
TRBD2	TRBV25-1	TRBJ2-3	ASSDHLAGGSDTQY
.	TRBV7-3	TRBJ2-1	ASSSKPALAESSYNEQF
.	TRBV11-2	TRBJ2-7	ASSFRRDVAYEQY
TRBD1	TRBV13	TRBJ1-2	ASSLEGTGVDYGYT
.	TRBV28	TRBJ1-4	ASRPSGAGNEKLF
TRBD1	TRBV9	TRBJ1-2	ASSRGDREGYT